The text below deals with one T cell receptor (beta chain). This CDR3 spans 14 amino acids. From germline, CDR1 is MNHNS and CDR2 SASEGT. Trimming at V came to 7 bases and at J to 6 bases, leaving 10 bases not matched to a gene. TCRdb's table, derived via immunoSEQ multiplex PCR, lists solely in-frame clones and lacks some. The sample lists 70,000 or so clones, approximately 80% occurring once. The sample belongs to a study of OX40 agonist ivuxolimab in advanced cancers. The chain couples TRBV6-1 to TRBJ1-1; 8 positions agree with TRBD1. The clonotype was recovered from an adult with an advanced solid tumor such as melanoma, head and neck, liver or kidney cancer. The input for sequencing was CD4+ or CD8+ T cells sorted from blood, taken in a trial of the OX40 agonist ivuxolimab. DNA of the CDR3: TGTGCCAGCATGAACCCGGGACAGGAGGCTGAAGCTTTCTTT. Protein: CASMNPGQEAEAFF.